What follows are 14 T cell receptor beta chains derived from one specimen sequenced in a study of cytomegalovirus exposure and HLA in healthy donors. Primers for the PCR totalled 60 Vbeta and 13 Jbeta. Sequencing was performed with immunoSEQ multiplex PCR; in TCRdb, only in-frame clones are kept and a portion is missing. The table has fewer than 70,000 clones, about 73% seen once. The sample comprised PBMCs. Receptor source: a woman aged 30 to 39 in good health and CMV-seronegative.

The chain combines TRBV19 with TRBJ2-3, with TRBD1 identical over 8 bases. This CDR3 region has 15 residues. J was trimmed by 4 bases and V by 1 base; bases with no gene match: 4. Germline values: CDR1 LNHDA, CDR2 SQIVND (reference sequence). CDR3 nucleotide sequence: TGTGCCAGTAGTATAGCCGGACAGGGAGCAGATACGCAGTATTTT. Amino acid sequence: CASSIAGQGADTQYF.

This sequence joins TRBV4-1 and TRBJ1-5; the match to TRBD1 covers 12 bases. After removal of 4 bases from V and 5 bases from J, the junction contained 9 bases not matched to a gene. This CDR3 is built from 17 residues. Germline assignment: CDR1 MGHRA and CDR2 YSYEKL. CDR3 loop: CASSPIGRDRGHQPQHF. The CDR3 DNA is TGCGCCAGCAGCCCTATAGGGAGGGACAGGGGGCATCAGCCCCAGCATTTT.

The chain links TRBV9 to TRBJ2-5; the match to TRBD1 covers 7 bases. The CDR3 is 14 amino acids. V shed 4 bases and J 0 bases; nucleotides not matched to a gene: 3. Germline loops: CDR1 SGDLS, CDR2 YYNGEE. The CDR3 loop reads CASSPRGYQETQYF. The CDR3, as DNA: TGTGCCAGCAGCCCCAGGGGGTACCAAGAGACCCAGTACTTC. The variable domain in full, with the rest retrieved from reference TRBV9 and TRBJ2-5, is DSGVTQTPKHLITATGQRVTLRCSPRSGDLSVYWYQQSLDQGLQFLIQYYNGEERAKGNILERFSAQQFPDLHSELNLSSLELGDSALYFCASSPRGYQETQYFGPGTRLLVL.

The chain is built from TRBV9 and TRBJ1-2; D remains unclear. Germline V gene data show CDR1 as SGDLS and CDR2 as YYNGEE. The V and J ends lost 3 bases and 4 bases respectively, with 16 bases between them. There are 15 residues in the CDR3. The CDR3 reads CASSDRTGSSYGYTF. CDR3 nucleotide sequence: TGTGCCAGCAGCGACCGGACGGGAAGCTCCTATGGCTACACCTTC.

This rearrangement joins TRBV7-6 to TRBJ2-7, with 8 bases matching TRBD1. There are 15 residues in the CDR3. V was clipped by 1 base and J by 2 bases; unmatched bases: 4. In germline, CDR1 is SGHVS, CDR2 FNYEAQ. The CDR3 protein is CASSLDGTGTYEQYF. CDR3 DNA: TGTGCCAGCAGCTTAGATGGGACAGGCACCTACGAGCAGTACTTC.

This chain connects TRBV6-5 to TRBJ2-3; 10 nucleotides match TRBD1. V lost 5 bases, J lost 8 bases, and 10 bases stayed unmatched. Per germline, CDR1 MNHEY and CDR2 SVGAGI. This CDR3 has 15 amino acids. CDR3 in amino acids: CASSRTGGAGGTQYF. CDR3 DNA: TGTGCCAGCAGTCGGACAGGGGGGGCTGGGGGTACGCAGTATTTT.

The V call is TRBV7-6, the J call TRBJ1-4; no firm D call. Germline V CDR1 and CDR2: SGHVS, FNYEAQ. Between the trimmed V and J ends, which lost 5 bases and 6 bases, there was a span of 16 bases. The CDR3 is 15 amino acids. The CDR3 DNA reads as TGTGCCAGCAGCCCGGAGGCGGTTTCCTATGAAAAACTGTTTTTT. Translation: CASSPEAVSYEKLFF.

CDR3 sequence (DNA): TGTGCCAGCAGTCGAACCAGGGGGCATGGAAACACCATATATTTT. Translation gives CASSRTRGHGNTIYF. This chain joins TRBV6-5 and TRBJ1-3, with 8 positions matching TRBD1. V was pared by 5 bases and J by 3 bases, with 6 bases of the junction left unmatched. This CDR3 is built from 15 residues. CDR1 is MNHEY and CDR2 is SVGAGI in the germline V gene.

The chain joins TRBV5-1 to TRBJ1-3; D remains unclear. Germline V gives CDR1 SGHRS, CDR2 YFSETQ. This CDR3 has 14 amino acids. Trimming took off 4 bases at V and 0 bases at J, with 8 bases between the two ends. CDR3 residues: CASSPGDSGNTIYF. CDR3 nucleotide sequence: TGCGCCAGCAGCCCCGGGGACTCTGGAAACACCATATATTTT.

V usage is TRBV5-4 and J usage is TRBJ2-1; D remains ambiguous. The germline V and J ends were trimmed by 4 bases and 0 bases, with 11 bases remaining between them. This CDR3 has 15 residues. CDR1 SGHNT and CDR2 YYREEE come from the germline V gene (reference sequence). The CDR3 DNA sequence: TGTGCCAGCAGCGTGGATATTTTCTCCTACAATGAGCAGTTCTTC. It yields the protein CASSVDIFSYNEQFF.

This clone was counted a few times. CDR3 DNA: TGCGCCAGCAGCTTGACGGGATTGAACACTGAAGCTTTCTTT. This encodes CASSLTGLNTEAFF. V and J are TRBV5-1 and TRBJ1-1; D gene ambiguous. The CDR3 extends over 14 amino acids. V was shortened by 1 base and J by 0 bases, with 7 bases between the two germline ends. Per germline, CDR1 SGHRS and CDR2 YFSETQ.

V gene TRBV6-5 combines with J gene TRBJ1-4; D call uncertain. V gave up 2 bases and J gave up 0 bases, with 4 bases separating them. CDR1 is MNHEY and CDR2 is SVGAGI in the germline V gene. CDR3 length equals 14 residues. The CDR3 loop reads CASSYQSTNEKLFF. CDR3 bases: TGTGCCAGCAGTTACCAATCAACTAATGAAAAACTGTTTTTT.

The chain is built from TRBV2 and TRBJ1-2; TRBD1 matches at 7 bases. Germline V gives CDR1 SNHLY, CDR2 FYNNEI. The CDR3 sequence is 13 residues long. Losses at the gene ends were 1 base for V and 8 bases for J; bases not matched to a gene: 4. CDR3 DNA: TGTGCCAGCAGTGAAGTACAGGGGAGCGGCTACACCTTC. Its protein product is CASSEVQGSGYTF.

The chain employs TRBV2 and TRBJ2-7; no reliable D call. This CDR3 comprises 10 residues. Per the germline V gene, CDR1 is SNHLY and CDR2 is FYNNEI. V lost 3 bases and J 6 bases, leaving 3 bases between the germline ends. The CDR3 DNA sequence: TGTGCCAGCAGTGATCGCGAGCAGTACTTC. Its translation: CASSDREQYF. Using reference TRBV2 and TRBJ2-7 for the parts outside the CDR3, the full variable domain is EPEVTQTPSHQVTQMGQEVILRCVPISNHLYFYWYRQILGQKVEFLVSFYNNEISEKSEIFDDQFSVERPDGSNFTLKIRSTKLEDSAMYFCASSDREQYFGPGTRLTVT.